The present T cell receptor beta chain was sequenced within a study of blood T cell repertoires in COVID-19. In the study overall: Collection of acute and convalescent COVID-19 samples took place in the United States, Italy and Spain. PBMCs, B-cell-depleted T cells, or T cells were the source of the cDNA or gDNA that made up the material.

Profiled with immunoSEQ multiplex PCR; TCRdb holds only in-frame clones, not every one. Here the sample spans about 100,000 clones, roughly 88% being singletons. The CDR3 runs 15 residues. With 2 bases removed from V and 1 base from J, the gap between germline ends came to 8 bases. From germline, CDR1 is MDHEN and CDR2 SYDVKM. This clonotype was obtained from a man aged 45-65 years with active or convalescent COVID-19. The source material was peripheral blood. The J gene is TRBJ2-2, the V gene TRBV28; D not certain. In nucleotides, the CDR3 is TGTGCCAGCAGTTTAAGTGCAGGGAACACCGGGGAGCTGTTTTTT. This encodes CASSLSAGNTGELFF.